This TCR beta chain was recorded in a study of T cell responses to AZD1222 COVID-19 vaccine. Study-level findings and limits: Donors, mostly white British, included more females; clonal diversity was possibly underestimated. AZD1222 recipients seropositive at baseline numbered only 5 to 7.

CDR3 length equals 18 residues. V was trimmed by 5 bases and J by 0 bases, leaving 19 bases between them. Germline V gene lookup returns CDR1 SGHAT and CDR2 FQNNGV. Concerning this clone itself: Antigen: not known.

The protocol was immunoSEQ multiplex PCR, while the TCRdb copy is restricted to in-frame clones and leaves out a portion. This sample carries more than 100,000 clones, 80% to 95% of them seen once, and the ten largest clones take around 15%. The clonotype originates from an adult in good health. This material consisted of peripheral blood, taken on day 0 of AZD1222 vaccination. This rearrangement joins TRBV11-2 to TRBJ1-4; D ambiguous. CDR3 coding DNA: TGTGCCAGCAGCCCGTTATTAGTGTCCTCGGCAACTAATGAAAAACTGTTTTTT. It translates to CASSPLLVSSATNEKLFF.